This paragraph reports one T cell receptor (beta chain). What it recognizes is unknown. The method was immunoSEQ multiplex PCR; TCRdb's version includes in-frame clones alone and lacks a portion of them. The profile shows about 21,000 clones, 85% to 90% of them singletons. Looked up from germline, CDR1 is SQVTM and CDR2 is ANQGSEA. Trimming removed 4 bases from V and 8 bases from J, with 14 bases in between. The CDR3 consists of 12 residues. The sample is drawn from a study of a mutant IDH1 vaccine in newly diagnosed glioma. Whole-study findings and limits: Researchers report vaccine-induced immune responses in approximately 95% of patients.

Noted time point: week 11, during vaccination. What each vaccine dose contained was 300 ug of mutant IDH1 20-mer peptide, accompanied by topical imiquimod. Sample: PBMCs, taken from a glioma patient whose treatment included an IDH1 peptide vaccine. This TCR was sampled from a woman aged 40 to 50 with glioma. The rearrangement links TRBV29-1 to TRBJ1-1; maybe TRBD1 (5 bases). The chain's CDR3 is CSVGRRAGEAFF. As DNA, the CDR3 is TGCAGCGTTGGTCGCAGGGCCGGAGAAGCTTTCTTT.